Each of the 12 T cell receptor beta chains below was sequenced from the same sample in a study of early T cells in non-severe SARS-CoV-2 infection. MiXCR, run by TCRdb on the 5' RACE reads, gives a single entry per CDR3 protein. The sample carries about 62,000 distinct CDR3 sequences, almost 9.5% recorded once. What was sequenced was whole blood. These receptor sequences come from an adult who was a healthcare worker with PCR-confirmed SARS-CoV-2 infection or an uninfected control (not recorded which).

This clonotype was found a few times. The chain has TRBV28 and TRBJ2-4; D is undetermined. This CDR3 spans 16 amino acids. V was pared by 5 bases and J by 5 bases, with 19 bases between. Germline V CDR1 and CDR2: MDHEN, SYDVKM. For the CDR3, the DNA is TGTGCCAGCAGTCCAACCGGTTTACTTAGCCAAAACATTCAGTACTTC. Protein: CASSPTGLLSQNIQYF.

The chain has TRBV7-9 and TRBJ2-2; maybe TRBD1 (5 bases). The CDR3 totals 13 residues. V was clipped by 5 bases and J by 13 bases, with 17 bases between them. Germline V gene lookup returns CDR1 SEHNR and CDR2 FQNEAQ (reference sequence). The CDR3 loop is CASSQRTQARLFF. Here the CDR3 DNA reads TGTGCCAGCAGCCAACGGACACAGGCTCGGCTGTTTTTT.

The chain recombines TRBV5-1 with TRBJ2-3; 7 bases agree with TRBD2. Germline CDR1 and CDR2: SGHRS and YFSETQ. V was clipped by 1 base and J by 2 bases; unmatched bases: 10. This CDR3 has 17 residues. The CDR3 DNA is TGCGCCAGCAGCTTGTCTTCTTGGCGGGGGAACACAGATACGCAGTATTTT. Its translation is CASSLSSWRGNTDTQYF.

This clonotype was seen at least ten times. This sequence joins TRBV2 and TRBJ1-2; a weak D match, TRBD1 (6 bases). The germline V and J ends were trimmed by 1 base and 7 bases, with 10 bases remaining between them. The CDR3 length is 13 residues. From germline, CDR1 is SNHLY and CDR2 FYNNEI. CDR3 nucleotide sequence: TGTGCCAGCAGTGAAGTGGGACAAGGTGGCTACACCTTC. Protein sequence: CASSEVGQGGYTF.

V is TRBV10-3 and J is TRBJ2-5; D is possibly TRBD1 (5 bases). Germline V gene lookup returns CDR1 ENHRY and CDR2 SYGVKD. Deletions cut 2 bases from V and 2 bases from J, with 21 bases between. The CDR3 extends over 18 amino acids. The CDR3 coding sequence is TGTGCCATCAGTGAGGGCGCCCCGAGACAGCTTACGCAAGAGACCCAGTACTTC. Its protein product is CAISEGAPRQLTQETQYF.

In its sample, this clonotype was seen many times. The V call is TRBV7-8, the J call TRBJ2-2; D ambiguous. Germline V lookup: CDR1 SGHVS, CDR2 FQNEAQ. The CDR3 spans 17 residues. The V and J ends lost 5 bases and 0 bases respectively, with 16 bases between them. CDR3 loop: CASSPLWWETNTGELFF. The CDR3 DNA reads TGTGCCAGCAGCCCGCTGTGGTGGGAAACGAACACCGGGGAGCTGTTTTTT.

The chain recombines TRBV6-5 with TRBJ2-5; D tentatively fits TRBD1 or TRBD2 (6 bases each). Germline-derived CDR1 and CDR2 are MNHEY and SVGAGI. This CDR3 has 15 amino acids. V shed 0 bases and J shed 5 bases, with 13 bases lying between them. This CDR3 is CASSYSGGPVETQYF. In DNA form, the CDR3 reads TGTGCCAGCAGTTACTCCGGGGGCCCCGTCGAGACCCAGTACTTC.

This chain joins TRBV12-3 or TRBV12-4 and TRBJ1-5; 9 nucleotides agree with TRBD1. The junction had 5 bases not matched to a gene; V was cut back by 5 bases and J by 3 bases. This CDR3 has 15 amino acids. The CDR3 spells CASSPRDRDNQPQHF. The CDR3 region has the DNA TGTGCCAGCAGTCCGAGGGACAGGGACAATCAGCCCCAGCATTTT.

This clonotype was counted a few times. The CDR3 is CASSSGDGYNSPLHF. The CDR3 nucleotides read TGTGCCAGCAGCTCGGGCGACGGCTATAATTCACCCCTCCACTTT. This chain joins TRBV9 and TRBJ1-6; no clear D gene. CDR1 SGDLS and CDR2 YYNGEE come from the germline V gene. Trimming left V 4 bases short and J 3 bases short, with 11 bases between. The CDR3 is made up of 15 amino acids.

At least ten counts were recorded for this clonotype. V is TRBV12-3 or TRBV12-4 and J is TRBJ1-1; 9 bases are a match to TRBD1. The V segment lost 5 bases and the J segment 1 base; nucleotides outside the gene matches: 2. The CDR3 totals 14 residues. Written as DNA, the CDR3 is TGTGCCAGCAGTCCGGGACAGGGGAACACTGAAGCTTTCTTT. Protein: CASSPGQGNTEAFF.

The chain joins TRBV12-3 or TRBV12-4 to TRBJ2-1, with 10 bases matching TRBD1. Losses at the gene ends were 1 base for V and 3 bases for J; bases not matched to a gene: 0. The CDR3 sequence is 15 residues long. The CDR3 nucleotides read TGTGCCAGCAGTTTAGGGACAGGGGGCTACAATGAGCAGTTCTTC. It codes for CASSLGTGGYNEQFF.

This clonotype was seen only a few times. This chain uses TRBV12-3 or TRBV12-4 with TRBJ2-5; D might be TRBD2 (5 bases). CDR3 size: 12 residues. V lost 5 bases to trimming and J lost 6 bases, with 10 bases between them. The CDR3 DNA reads TGTGCCAGCAGTGATGGGAGCAAGACCCAGTACTTC. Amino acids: CASSDGSKTQYF.